This entry concerns a single TCR beta chain. Its antigen is unknown. Researchers ran the PCR with 60 Vbeta and 13 Jbeta primers. Only in-frame clones appear in the TCRdb table, and some are missing; sequencing was by immunoSEQ multiplex PCR. Found here are 150,000 to 200,000 clones, 55% to 75% of them singletons; the top ten hold 2% to 2.5%. The CDR3 is 15 amino acids. Trimming pared 0 bases from V and 4 bases from J, leaving 10 bases between. Germline V gene sequence: CDR1 LNHDA, CDR2 SQIVND (reference sequence). The sample comes from a study of cytomegalovirus exposure and HLA in healthy donors. Broader study findings: HLA restriction was apparent for most CMV-associated TCR beta chains in a later analysis.

The sequence was obtained from a human donor in good health. The rearrangement links TRBV19 to TRBJ1-5; D is unclear. Sequenced: PBMCs. The CDR3 reads CASSIENRPNQPQHF. DNA for the CDR3: TGTGCCAGTAGTATAGAGAACAGACCGAATCAGCCCCAGCATTTT.